This T cell receptor beta chain was obtained from a study of T-cell memory formation after mild COVID-19. General study results and limits: Pre-infection memory already had some responding clones, implying cross-reactive memory joined. CD4+ bias marked clones expanding day 15 to 37, unlike balanced contracting clones.

TCRdb reprocessed the 5' RACE reads via MiXCR and lists one record per CDR3 protein. The top ten clones hold roughly an eighth of a sample with 450,000 or so distinct CDR3 sequences, approximately 25% of them seen once. In the case of this clonotype: Its antigen is still unknown.

Trimming pared 2 bases from V and 5 bases from J, leaving 9 bases between. From germline, CDR1 is SQVTM and CDR2 ANQGSEA. The CDR3 length is 12 residues. The sequencing input was PBMCs or a T cell subset sorted from them (not recorded which). The TCR comes from an adult woman who had mild COVID-19 (a few samples of this study predate the infection). Cell type and time point are not known. This chain joins TRBV29-1 and TRBJ2-5, with D possibly matching TRBD2 (5 bases). CDR3 amino acids: CSVEKGGETQYF. The DNA for the CDR3 is TGCAGCGTTGAAAAGGGCGGGGAGACCCAGTACTTC.